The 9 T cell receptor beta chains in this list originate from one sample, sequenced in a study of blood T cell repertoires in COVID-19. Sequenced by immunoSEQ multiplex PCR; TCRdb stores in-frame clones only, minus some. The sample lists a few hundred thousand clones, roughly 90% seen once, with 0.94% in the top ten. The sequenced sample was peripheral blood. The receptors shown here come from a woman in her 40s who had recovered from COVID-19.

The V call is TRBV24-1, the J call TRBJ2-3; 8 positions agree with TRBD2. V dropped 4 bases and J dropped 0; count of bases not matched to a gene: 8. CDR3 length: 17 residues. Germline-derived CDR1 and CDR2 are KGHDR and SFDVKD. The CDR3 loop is CATSEAPSGQSTDTQYF. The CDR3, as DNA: TGTGCCACCAGTGAGGCTCCTAGCGGGCAAAGCACAGATACGCAGTATTTT.

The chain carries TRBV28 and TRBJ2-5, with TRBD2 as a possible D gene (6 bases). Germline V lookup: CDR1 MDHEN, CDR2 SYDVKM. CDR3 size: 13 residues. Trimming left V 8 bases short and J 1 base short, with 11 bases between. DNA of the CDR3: TGTGCCAGCGGTAGCGGATCCCAAGAGACCCAGTACTTC. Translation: CASGSGSQETQYF.

In DNA form, the CDR3 reads TGTGCCAGCAGCACCCACCGGGACAGCTACGAGCAGTACTTC. Its translation: CASSTHRDSYEQYF. J is TRBJ2-7 and V is TRBV21-1; the table's D gene call, TRBD1, was not cross checked with the DNA. TRBV21-1 is recorded as a pseudogene. The CDR3 is 14 residues long.

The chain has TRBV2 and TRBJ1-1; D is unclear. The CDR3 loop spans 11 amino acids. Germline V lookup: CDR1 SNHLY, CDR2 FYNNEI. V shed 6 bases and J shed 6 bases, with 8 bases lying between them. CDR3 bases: TGTGCCAGCAGCTTTAATGCTGAAGCTTTCTTT. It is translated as CASSFNAEAFF.

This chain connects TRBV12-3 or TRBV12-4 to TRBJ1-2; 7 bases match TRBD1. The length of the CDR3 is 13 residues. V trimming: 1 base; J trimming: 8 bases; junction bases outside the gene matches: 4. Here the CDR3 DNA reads TGTGCCAGCAGTTTAGAGGGGGCGTACGGCTACACCTTC. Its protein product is CASSLEGAYGYTF.

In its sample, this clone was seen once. CDR3 sequence reads: CASSQAQGTEQYF. The CDR3, as DNA: TGTGCCAGCAGCCAAGCTCAGGGAACCGAGCAGTACTTC. This chain joins TRBV3-1 (or the pseudogene TRBV3-2) and TRBJ2-7; D is perhaps TRBD1 (5 bases). The CDR3 has 13 amino acids. V lost 1 base, J lost 6 bases, and 10 bases lay in between. Germline lookup yields CDR1 LGHDT and CDR2 YNNKEL (reference sequence).

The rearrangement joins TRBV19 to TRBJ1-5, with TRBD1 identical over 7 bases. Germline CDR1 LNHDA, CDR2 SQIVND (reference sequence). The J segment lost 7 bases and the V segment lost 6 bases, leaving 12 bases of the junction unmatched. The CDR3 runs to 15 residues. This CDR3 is CASSPRQGPGQPQHF. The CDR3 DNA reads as TGTGCCAGTAGCCCCCGACAGGGCCCGGGGCAGCCCCAGCATTTT.

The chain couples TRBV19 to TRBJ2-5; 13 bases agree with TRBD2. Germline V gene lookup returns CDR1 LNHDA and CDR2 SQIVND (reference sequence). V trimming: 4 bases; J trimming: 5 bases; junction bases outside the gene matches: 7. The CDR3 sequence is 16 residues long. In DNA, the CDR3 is TGTGCCAGTAGTACCGGACTAGCGGGAGTCTGGGAGACCCAGTACTTC. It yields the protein CASSTGLAGVWETQYF.

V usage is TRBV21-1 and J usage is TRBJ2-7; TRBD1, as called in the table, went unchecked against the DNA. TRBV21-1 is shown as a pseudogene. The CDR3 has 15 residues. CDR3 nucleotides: TGTGCCAGGTTCCTCCCGGGGACACTGGCCTACGAGCAGTACTTC. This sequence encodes CARFLPGTLAYEQYF.